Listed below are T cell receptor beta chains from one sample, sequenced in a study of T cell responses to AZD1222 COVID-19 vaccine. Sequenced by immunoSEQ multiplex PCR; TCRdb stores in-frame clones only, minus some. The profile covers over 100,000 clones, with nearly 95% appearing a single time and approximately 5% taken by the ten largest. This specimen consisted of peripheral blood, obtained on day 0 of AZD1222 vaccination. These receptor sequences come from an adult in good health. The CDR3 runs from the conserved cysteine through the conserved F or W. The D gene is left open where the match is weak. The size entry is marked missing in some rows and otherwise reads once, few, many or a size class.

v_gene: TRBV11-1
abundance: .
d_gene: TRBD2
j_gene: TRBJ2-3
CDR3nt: TGTGCCAGCACGGCGGGACTAGGGTCCACAGATACGCAGTATTTT
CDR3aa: CASTAGLGSTDTQYF

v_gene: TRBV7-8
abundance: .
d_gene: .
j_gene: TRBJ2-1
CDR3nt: TGTGCCAGCAGTGGTCTCGGCGAGGGCCAAGTGTCCTGGGGATCCTACAATGAGCAGTTCTTC
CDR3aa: CASSGLGEGQVSWGSYNEQFF

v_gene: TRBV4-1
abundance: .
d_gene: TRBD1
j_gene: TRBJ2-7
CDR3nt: TGCGCCAGCAGCCAAGCCCCCGGACAGGCCTCAACCTACGAGCAGTACTTC
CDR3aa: CASSQAPGQASTYEQYF

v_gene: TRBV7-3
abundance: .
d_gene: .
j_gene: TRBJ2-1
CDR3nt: TGTGCCAGCAGCCGATTTGGGGGGAATGAGCAGTTCTTC
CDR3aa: CASSRFGGNEQFF

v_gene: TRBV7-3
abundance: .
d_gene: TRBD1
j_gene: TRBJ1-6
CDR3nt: TGTGCCAGCAGCAGGGGGCGGGAGTCACCCCTCCACTTT
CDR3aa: CASSRGRESPLHF

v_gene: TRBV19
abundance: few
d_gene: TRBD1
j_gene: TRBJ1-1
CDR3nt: TGTGCCAGTAGTCCCCTGACAGGGAAGGCTGAAGCTTTCTTT
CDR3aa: CASSPLTGKAEAFF

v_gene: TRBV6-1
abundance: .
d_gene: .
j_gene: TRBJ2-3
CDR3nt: TGTGCCAGCAGTGAAGCAGGCGGAGGGTCAGATACGCAGTATTTT
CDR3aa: CASSEAGGGSDTQYF

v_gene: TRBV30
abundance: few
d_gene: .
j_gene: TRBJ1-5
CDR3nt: TGTGCCTGGAGTGCCCAGATACACAATCAGCCCCAGCATTTT
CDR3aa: CAWSAQIHNQPQHF

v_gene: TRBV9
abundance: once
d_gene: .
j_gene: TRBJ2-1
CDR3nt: TGTGCCAGCAGCCTCAGAGGCAGTGCAAATGAGCAGTTCTTC
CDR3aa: CASSLRGSANEQFF

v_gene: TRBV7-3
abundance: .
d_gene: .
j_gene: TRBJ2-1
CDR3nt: TGTGCCAGCAGCATGGACTCGAATGAGCAGTTCTTC
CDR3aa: CASSMDSNEQFF

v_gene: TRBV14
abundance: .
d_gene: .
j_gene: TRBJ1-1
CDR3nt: TGTGCCAGCAGCCAAGTTGGCCTCGTGGGGGGTGGCACTGAAGCTTTCTTT
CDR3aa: CASSQVGLVGGGTEAFF

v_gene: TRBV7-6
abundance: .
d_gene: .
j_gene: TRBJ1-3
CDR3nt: TGTGCCAGCAGACGCCAGCCGGGATCTGGAAACACCATATATTTT
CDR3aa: CASRRQPGSGNTIYF

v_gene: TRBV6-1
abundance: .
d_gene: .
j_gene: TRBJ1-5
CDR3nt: TGTGCCAGCAGTGAAGCGTTCCGGGGCCTTCAGCCCCAGCATTTT
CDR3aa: CASSEAFRGLQPQHF

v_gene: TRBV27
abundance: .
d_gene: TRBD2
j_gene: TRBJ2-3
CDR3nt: TGTGCCAGCAGTTTATTCGGTACTAGCGGACAAACAGATACGCAGTATTTT
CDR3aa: CASSLFGTSGQTDTQYF

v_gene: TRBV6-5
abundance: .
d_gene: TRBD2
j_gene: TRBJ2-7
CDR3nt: TGTGCCAGCAGTTACTCAACTAGCGGACGCTACGAGCAGTACTTC
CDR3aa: CASSYSTSGRYEQYF

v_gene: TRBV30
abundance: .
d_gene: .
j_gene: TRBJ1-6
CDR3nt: TGTGCCTGGAGCCGGGACCGTAGCTCCTATAATTCACCCCTCCACTTT
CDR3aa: CAWSRDRSSYNSPLHF

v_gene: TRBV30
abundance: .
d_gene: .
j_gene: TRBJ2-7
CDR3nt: TGTGCCTGGAGTTCGCACGACGAGCAGTACTTC
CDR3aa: CAWSSHDEQYF

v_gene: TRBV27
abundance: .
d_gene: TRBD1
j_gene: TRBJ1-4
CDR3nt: TGTGCCAGCAGCGCAGGGGGTGAAAAACTGTTTTTT
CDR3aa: CASSAGGEKLFF

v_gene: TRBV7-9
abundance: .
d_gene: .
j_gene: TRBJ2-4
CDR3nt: TGTGCCAGCAGCCACGACACCCCGACTACGGTGGCCAAAAACATTCAGTACTTC
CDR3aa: CASSHDTPTTVAKNIQYF

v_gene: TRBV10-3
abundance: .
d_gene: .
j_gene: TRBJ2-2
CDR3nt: TGTGCCTCTTCCTTCGACTGGGCGGGCGGGGAGCTGTTTTTT
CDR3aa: CASSFDWAGGELFF

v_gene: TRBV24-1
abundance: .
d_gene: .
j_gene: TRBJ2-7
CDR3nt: TGTGCCACCAGTGATTCTAGCGAATCCTACGAGCAGTACTTC
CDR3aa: CATSDSSESYEQYF

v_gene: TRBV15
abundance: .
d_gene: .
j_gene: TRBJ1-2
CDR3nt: TGTGCCACCAGCCCAGGGCCGGAGCGGGGCTACACCTTC
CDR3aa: CATSPGPERGYTF

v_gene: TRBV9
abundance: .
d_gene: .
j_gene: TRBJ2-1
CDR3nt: TGTGCCAGCAGCCGTAGCGGAGGGAGCTCCTACAATGAGCAGTTCTTC
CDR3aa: CASSRSGGSSYNEQFF

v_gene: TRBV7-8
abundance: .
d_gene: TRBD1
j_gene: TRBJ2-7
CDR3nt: TGTGCCAGCAGCTTAGGGGACAGGGCTGAGCAGTACTTC
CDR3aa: CASSLGDRAEQYF

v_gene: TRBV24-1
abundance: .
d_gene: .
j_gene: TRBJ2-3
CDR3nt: TGTGCCACCAGTGGGAGGGCGACTAGCACAGATACGCAGTATTTT
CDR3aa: CATSGRATSTDTQYF

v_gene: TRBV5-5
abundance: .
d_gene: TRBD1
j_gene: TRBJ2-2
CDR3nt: TGTGCCAGCAGCTGGATGACAGGGGGCGAAACCGGGGAGCTGTTTTTT
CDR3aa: CASSWMTGGETGELFF

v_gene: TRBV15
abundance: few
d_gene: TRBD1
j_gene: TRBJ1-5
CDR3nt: TGTGCCACCAGCCACAGGGGCGGCAATCAGCCCCAGCATTTT
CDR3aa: CATSHRGGNQPQHF

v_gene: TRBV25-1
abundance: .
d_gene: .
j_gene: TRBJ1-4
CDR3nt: TGTGCCAGCAGTTCGCAGGGGTCTCCCGGGAGTGAAAAACTGTTTTTT
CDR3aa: CASSSQGSPGSEKLFF

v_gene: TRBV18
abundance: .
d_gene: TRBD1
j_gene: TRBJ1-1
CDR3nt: TGTGCCAGCTCGCTTACAACCGGGACAGGGACCGCGGCCACTGAAGCTTTCTTT
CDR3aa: CASSLTTGTGTAATEAFF

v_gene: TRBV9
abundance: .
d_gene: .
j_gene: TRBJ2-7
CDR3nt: TGTGCCAGCAGCGTAGCCTCAGGGGATTACGAGCAGTACTTC
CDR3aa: CASSVASGDYEQYF

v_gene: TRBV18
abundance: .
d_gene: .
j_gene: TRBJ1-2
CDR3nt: TGTGCCAGCTCAATGGCGCAGGGAGCCGATGGCTACACCTTC
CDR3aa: CASSMAQGADGYTF

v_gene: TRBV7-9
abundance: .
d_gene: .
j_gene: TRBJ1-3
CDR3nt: TGTGCCAGCAGCTTTGGGACATCTGGAAACACCATATATTTT
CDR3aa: CASSFGTSGNTIYF

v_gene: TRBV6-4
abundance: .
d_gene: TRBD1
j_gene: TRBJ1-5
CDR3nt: TGTGCCAGCAGTGATTCCGGGACAGGCTTGTATAGCAATCAGCCCCAGCATTTT
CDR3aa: CASSDSGTGLYSNQPQHF

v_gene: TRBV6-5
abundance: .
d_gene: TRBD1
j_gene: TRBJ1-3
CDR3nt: TGTGCCAGCAGTACAGGGGGCCTCTCTGGAAACACCATATATTTT
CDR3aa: CASSTGGLSGNTIYF

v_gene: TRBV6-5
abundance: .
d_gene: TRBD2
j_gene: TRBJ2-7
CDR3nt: TGTGCCAGCAGTTACCCCCTCGGGGGGAACTCCTACGAGCAGTACTTC
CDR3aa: CASSYPLGGNSYEQYF

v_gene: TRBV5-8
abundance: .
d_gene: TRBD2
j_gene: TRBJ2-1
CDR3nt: TGTGCCAGCAGCTTGGGAGGGACTAGCGGATTTAGCTCCTACAATGAGCAGTTCTTC
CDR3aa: CASSLGGTSGFSSYNEQFF

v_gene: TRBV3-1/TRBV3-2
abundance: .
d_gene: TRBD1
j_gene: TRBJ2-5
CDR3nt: TGTGCCAGCAGCCAAGAAGTCAGGGGGAAGGAGACCCAGTACTTC
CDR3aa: CASSQEVRGKETQYF

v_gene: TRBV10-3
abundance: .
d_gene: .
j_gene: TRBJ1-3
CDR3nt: TGTGCCATCAACGGACAACCTGGAAACACCATATATTTT
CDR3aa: CAINGQPGNTIYF

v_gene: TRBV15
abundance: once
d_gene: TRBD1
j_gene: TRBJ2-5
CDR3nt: TGTGCCACCGGACAGGGGAGGTACCAAGAGACCCAGTACTTC
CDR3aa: CATGQGRYQETQYF

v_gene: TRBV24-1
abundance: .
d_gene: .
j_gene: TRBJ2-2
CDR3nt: TGTGCCACCAGAGGCCAGGCTAGCGGGGAGCTGTTTTTT
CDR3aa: CATRGQASGELFF

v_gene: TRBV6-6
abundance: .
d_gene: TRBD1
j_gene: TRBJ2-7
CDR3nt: TGTGCCAGCAGTTACTCGTCGACAGGGTCCATCCACGAGCAGTACTTC
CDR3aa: CASSYSSTGSIHEQYF

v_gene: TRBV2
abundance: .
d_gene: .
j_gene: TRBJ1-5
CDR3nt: TGTGCCAGCAGTTTATATGGGGGACCCCAGCATTTT
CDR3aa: CASSLYGGPQHF

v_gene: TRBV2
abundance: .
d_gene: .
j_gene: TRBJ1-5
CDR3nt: TGTGCCAGCAGTCCCCCCCTTAATCAGCCCCAGCATTTT
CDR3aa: CASSPPLNQPQHF

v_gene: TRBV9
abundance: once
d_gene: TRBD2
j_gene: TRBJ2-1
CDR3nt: TGTGCCAGCAGAGGGGGACTAGCGGGTGGTGAGCAGTTCTTC
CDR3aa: CASRGGLAGGEQFF

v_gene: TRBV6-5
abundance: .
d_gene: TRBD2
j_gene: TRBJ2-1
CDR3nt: TGTGCCAGCACCGCTGGTAGCGGGGGATACAATGAGCAGTTCTTC
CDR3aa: CASTAGSGGYNEQFF

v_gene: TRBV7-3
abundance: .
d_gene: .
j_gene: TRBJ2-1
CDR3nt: TGTGCCAGCAGCTTAAAGGGTGAGCAGTTCTTC
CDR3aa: CASSLKGEQFF

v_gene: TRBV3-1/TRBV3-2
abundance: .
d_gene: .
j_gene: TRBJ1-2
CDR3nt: TGTGCCAGCAGCCAAGATGGGGGCTACACCTTC
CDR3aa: CASSQDGGYTF

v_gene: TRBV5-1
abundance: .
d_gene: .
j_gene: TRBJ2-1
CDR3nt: TGCGCCAGCAGCTTGGGGCTAGGTTGGAATGAGCAGTTCTTC
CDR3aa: CASSLGLGWNEQFF

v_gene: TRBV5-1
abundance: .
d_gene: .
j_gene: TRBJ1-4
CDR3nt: TGCGCCAGCAGCTTGGCCGGGGGAACTAATGAAAAACTGTTTTTT
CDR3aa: CASSLAGGTNEKLFF

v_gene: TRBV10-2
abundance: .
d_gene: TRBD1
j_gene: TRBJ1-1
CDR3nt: TGCGCCAGCAGTGGACAGGGAGCCACTGAAGCTTTCTTT
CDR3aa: CASSGQGATEAFF

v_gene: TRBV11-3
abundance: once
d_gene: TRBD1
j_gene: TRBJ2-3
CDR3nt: TGTGCCAGCAGCACCAGACAGGGGGCCGCAGATACGCAGTATTTT
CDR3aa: CASSTRQGAADTQYF

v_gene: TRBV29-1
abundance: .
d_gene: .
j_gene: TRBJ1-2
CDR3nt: TGCAGCGTTGCGGCTGGGAGCGACTATGGCTACACCTTC
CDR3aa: CSVAAGSDYGYTF

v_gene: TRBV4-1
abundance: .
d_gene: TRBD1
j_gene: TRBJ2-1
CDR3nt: TGCGCCAGCAGCCAACCCGGGACAGCCCCCGGAAGCTCCTACAATGAGCAGTTCTTC
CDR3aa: CASSQPGTAPGSSYNEQFF

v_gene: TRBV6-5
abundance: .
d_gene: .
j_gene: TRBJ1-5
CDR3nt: TGTGCCAGCAGTTACTCGAAAGGTGGTAATCAGCCCCAGCATTTT
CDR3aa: CASSYSKGGNQPQHF

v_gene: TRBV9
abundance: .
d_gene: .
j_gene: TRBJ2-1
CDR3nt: TGTGCCAGCAGCGCCGGGACTCTTCACAATGAGCAGTTCTTC
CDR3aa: CASSAGTLHNEQFF

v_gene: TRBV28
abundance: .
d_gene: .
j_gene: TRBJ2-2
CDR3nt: TGTGCCAGCAGTTTAGTGGCCGGGGAGCTGTTTTTT
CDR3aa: CASSLVAGELFF

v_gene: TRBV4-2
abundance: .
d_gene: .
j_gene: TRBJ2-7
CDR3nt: TGTGCCAGCAGCCAAGGGGTGCGGGGTCCGCACGAGCAGTACTTC
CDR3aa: CASSQGVRGPHEQYF